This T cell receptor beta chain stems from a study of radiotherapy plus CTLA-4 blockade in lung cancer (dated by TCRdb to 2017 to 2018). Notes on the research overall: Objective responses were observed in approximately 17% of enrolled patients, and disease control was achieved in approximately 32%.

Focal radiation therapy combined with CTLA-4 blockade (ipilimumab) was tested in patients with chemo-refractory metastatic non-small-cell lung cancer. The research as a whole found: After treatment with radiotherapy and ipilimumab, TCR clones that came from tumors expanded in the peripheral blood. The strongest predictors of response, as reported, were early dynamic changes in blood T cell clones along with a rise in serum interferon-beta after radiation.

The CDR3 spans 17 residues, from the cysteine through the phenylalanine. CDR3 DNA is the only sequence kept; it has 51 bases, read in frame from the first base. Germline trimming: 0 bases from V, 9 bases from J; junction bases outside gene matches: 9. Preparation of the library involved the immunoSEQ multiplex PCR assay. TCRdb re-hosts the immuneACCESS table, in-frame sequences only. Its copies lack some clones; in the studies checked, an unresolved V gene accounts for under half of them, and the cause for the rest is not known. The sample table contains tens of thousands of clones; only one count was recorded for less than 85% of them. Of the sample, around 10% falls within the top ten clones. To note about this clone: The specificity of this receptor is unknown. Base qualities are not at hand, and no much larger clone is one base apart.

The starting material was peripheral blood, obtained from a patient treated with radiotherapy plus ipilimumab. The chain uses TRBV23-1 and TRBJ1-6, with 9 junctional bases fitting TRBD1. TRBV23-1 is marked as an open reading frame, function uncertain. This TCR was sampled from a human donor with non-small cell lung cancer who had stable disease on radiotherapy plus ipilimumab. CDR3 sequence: CASSQSPTGQGSSPLHF. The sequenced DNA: TGCGCCAGCAGTCAATCTCCTACTGGACAGGGGAGTTCACCCCTCCACTTT.